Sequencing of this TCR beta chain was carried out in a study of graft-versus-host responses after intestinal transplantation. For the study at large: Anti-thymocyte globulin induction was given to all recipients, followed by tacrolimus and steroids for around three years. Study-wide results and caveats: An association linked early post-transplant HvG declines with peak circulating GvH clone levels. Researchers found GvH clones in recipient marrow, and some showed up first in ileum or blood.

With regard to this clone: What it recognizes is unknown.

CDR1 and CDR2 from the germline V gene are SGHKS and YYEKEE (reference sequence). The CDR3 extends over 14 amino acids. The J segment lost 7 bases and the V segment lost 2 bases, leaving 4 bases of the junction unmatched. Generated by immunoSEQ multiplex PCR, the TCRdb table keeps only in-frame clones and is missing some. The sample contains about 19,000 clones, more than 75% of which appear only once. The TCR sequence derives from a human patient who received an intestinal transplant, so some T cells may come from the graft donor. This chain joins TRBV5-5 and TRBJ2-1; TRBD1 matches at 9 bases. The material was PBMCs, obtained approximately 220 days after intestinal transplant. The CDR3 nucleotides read TGTGCCAGCAGCTTACGGGGGACAGGGAATGAGCAGTTCTTC. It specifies CASSLRGTGNEQFF. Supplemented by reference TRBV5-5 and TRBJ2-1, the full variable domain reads DAGVTQSPTHLIKTRGQQVTLRCSPISGHKSVSWYQQVLGQGPQFIFQYYEKEERGRGNFPDRFSARQFPNYSSELNVNALLLGDSALYLCASSLRGTGNEQFFGPGTRLTVL.